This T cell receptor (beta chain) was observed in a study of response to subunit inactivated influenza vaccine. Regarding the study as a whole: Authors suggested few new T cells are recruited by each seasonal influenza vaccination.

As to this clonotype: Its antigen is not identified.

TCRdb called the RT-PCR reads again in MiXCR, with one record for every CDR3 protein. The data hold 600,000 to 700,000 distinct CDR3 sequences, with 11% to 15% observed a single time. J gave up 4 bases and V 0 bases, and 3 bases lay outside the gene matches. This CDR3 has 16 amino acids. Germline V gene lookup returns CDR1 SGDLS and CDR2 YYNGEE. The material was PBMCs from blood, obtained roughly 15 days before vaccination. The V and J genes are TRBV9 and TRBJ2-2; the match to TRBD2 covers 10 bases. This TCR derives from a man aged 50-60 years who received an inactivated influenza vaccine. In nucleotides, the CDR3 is TGTGCCAGCAGCGTAGGAGCGGGAGGGCCCACCGGGGAGCTGTTTTTT. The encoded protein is CASSVGAGGPTGELFF.